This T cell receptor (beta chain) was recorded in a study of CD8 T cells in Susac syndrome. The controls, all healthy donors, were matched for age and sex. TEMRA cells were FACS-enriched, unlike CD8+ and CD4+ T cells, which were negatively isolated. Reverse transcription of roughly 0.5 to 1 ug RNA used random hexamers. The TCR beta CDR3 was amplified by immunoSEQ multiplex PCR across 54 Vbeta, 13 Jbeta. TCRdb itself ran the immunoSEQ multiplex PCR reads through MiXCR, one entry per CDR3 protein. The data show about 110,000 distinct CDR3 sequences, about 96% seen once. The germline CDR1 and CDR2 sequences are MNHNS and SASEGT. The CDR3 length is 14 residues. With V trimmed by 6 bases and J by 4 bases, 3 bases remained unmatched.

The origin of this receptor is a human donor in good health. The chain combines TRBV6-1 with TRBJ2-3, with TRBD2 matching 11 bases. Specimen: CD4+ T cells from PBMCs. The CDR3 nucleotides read TGTGCCAGCAGCATAGCGGGGGGGCCAGATACGCAGTATTTT. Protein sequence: CASSIAGGPDTQYF.